Described below is a single T cell receptor beta chain sequence and its context. Its target is not known. This entry is derived from a study of STAT3 mutations in large granular lymphocyte leukemia. Per the germline V gene, CDR1 is SGHRS and CDR2 is YFSETQ. This CDR3 has 12 amino acids. Trimming removed 4 bases from V and 6 bases from J, with 10 bases in between. The table came from immunoSEQ multiplex PCR; TCRdb's copy has only in-frame clones and leaves some out. This table has 15,000 to 20,000 clones, 80% to 90% appearing once. Findings of the study overall: Every T-LGLL patient had at least one immunodominant TCRbeta clonotype. Sampling intervals varied between patients and samples.

This clonotype was obtained from a man in his fifties or sixties with T-cell large granular lymphocyte leukemia. Some clones in this sample may be carry-over from other donors' samples. The sample taken for sequencing was peripheral blood mononuclear cells. The chain carries TRBV5-1 and TRBJ1-2, with D perhaps matching TRBD1 (6 bases). The CDR3 reads CASSADRNGYTF. For the CDR3, the DNA is TGCGCCAGCAGCGCTGACAGGAATGGCTACACCTTC.